This TCR beta chain was documented in a study of T-cell memory formation after mild COVID-19 (dated by TCRdb to the early 2020s). Some background on the complete study: TCR sequence clusters from the two donors were found to be largely donor specific. Longitudinal TCRalpha and TCRbeta repertoire sequencing tracked T-cell clones expanding and contracting after mild COVID-19 in two donors. Two young, previously healthy adult volunteers made up the cohort, one male and one female.

Points on this clonotype: Which antigen it targets is not known. No much larger clone is present one base from it, and per-base qualities are unavailable.

PBMCs were isolated by Ficoll-Paque density gradient centrifugation. Sequencer: Illumina NovaSeq 6000. TCRalpha and TCRbeta cDNA libraries were built by 5'RACE with constant-segment primers, adding sample barcodes and unique molecular identifiers. Trizol reagent was used to extract RNA from every sample. Amplification of the libraries took two PCR steps, and the second step added a second sample barcode plus Illumina TruSeq adapters. Libraries were sequenced on an Illumina NovaSeq with 2 x 150 bp paired-end reads. Under the source paper's analysis protocol: The reads were demultiplexed and collapsed into UMI-guided consensus sequences using migec v1.2.7. Using mixcr v2.1.11, the UMI consensuses were aligned to TRA and TRB V and J templates and assembled into clonotypes. Expanded or contracted clonotypes were those called significant by both edgeR and NoisET, with noise models trained on biological replicates. For edgeR calls, the thresholds were a false discovery rate-adjusted p below 0.01 and a log2 fold-change of 1. As an exploratory analysis of dynamics, PCA with hierarchical clustering was applied to max-normalized trajectories of the 1000 most abundant clonotypes. Each responding clone was given a CD4 or CD8 phenotype based on the CD4+ and CD8+ repertoires, which had been sequenced separately. TCRdb applied fastp at Q25 and MiXCR to the public reads, then kept only in-frame beta chains. Rows merge per CDR3 protein into single entries with the most common DNA and genes. The V and J calls shown here were made by TCRdb, not taken from the authors' results. A total of 180,000 or so distinct CDR3 sequences appear in this sample, roughly 11% of them only once. The ten largest account for less than 4% of the sample.

Broader findings and caveats from the paper: Contracting CD4+ clones were located mainly in the CM and EM memory subsets, whereas CD8+ clones were found to be enriched in EMRA. Clones contracting from day 15 to 85 had balanced CD4/CD8 phenotypes, while a second wave expanding from day 15 to 37 was biased towards CD4+. SARS-CoV-2 specificity of the second-wave clones peaking on day 37 was not confirmed. Only a couple of mild cases were covered by the study, and larger cohorts that include severe cases with pre-infection samples were considered necessary. Some responding clones were found in pre-infection memory, which suggests that pre-existing cross-reactive memory T cells took part in the SARS-CoV-2 response.

The clonotype was recovered from a man between 18 and 29 years old who had mild COVID-19 (a few samples of this study predate the infection). The sample titles of this study are shuffled in the database, so cell type and time point are left out; the donor was told from shared clones. Material for sequencing was PBMCs or a T cell subset sorted from them (not recorded which).

The CDR3 reads CASSFADSRETQYF. The sequenced DNA: TGTGCCAGCAGTTTCGCGGACAGTAGAGAGACCCAGTACTTC. The chain employs TRBV27 and TRBJ2-5; TRBD1 might be the D gene, on 6 matching bases. The germline V gene encodes CDR1 MNHEY and CDR2 SMNVEV (reference sequence). Trimming at the junction amounts to 3 bases on V and 4 bases on J, and the germline ends lie 12 bases apart. The CDR3 has 14 amino acids, counting the end cysteine and phenylalanine. Of all the DNA, just the CDR3 is kept, 42 bases in frame from base 1.